These 8 T cell receptor beta chains were sequenced from one sample in a study of response to subunit inactivated influenza vaccine. TCRdb reprocessed the RT-PCR reads via MiXCR and lists one record per CDR3 protein. The sample holds some 600,000 distinct CDR3 sequences, approximately 15% seen once. The specimen comprised PBMCs from blood, sampled 14 to 15 days before vaccination. These receptors all stem from a man aged 50-60 years who received an inactivated influenza vaccine.

The chain couples TRBV6-5 to TRBJ2-7; TRBD1 is a possible D gene (6 bases). From germline, CDR1 is MNHEY and CDR2 SVGAGI. Trimming took off 2 bases at V and 4 bases at J, with 18 bases between the two ends. The CDR3 runs to 16 residues. As DNA, the CDR3 is TGTGCCAGCAGTTACGGTGCCGGGACACCCTTTTACGAGCAGTACTTC. Its translation is CASSYGAGTPFYEQYF.

V usage is TRBV5-1 and J usage is TRBJ2-2; the D gene could be TRBD1 or TRBD2 (5 bases each). The CDR3 spans 14 residues. CDR1 and CDR2 from the germline V gene are SGHRS and YFSETQ. V was clipped by 4 bases and J by 7 bases, with 14 bases between them. The CDR3 reads CASSPYGDGGELFF. CDR3 DNA: TGCGCCAGCAGCCCATATGGGGACGGCGGGGAGCTGTTTTTT.

This clonotype was seen a few times. The chain carries TRBV14 and TRBJ1-5; a weak D match, TRBD1 (6 bases). CDR1 and CDR2 from the germline V gene are SGHDN and FVKESK. CDR3 length equals 14 residues. Trimming took off 3 bases at V and 7 bases at J, with 13 bases between the two ends. This CDR3 is CASSHKRQAQPQHF. The CDR3 DNA follows: TGTGCCAGCAGCCACAAACGACAGGCACAGCCCCAGCATTTT.

This clonotype was seen a handful of times. The chain carries TRBV6-7 and TRBJ2-7; D perhaps matches TRBD1 (5 bases). Being an ORF, TRBV6-7 has a function that is uncertain. Trimming took off 4 bases at V and 2 bases at J, with 15 bases between the two ends. CDR3 length equals 15 residues. CDR3 in amino acids: CASSFSGRATYEQYF. The CDR3 region has the DNA TGTGCCAGCAGTTTTTCCGGCAGGGCCACCTACGAGCAGTACTTC.

This clonotype was counted between two and nine times. V gene TRBV28 combines with J gene TRBJ2-1, with TRBD2 matching over 9 bases. Germline values: CDR1 MDHEN, CDR2 SYDVKM. This CDR3 is built from 16 residues. V shed 5 bases, J shed 3 bases, and the junction held 8 bases outside the gene matches. The CDR3 loop is CASSPREGEFYNEQFF. CDR3 nucleotide sequence: TGTGCCAGCAGTCCGCGGGAGGGGGAATTCTACAATGAGCAGTTCTTC.

Concerning this clonotype itself: At one boundary the junction diverges from the germline segment, which might be a read error. The chain has TRBV28 and TRBJ2-7, with D perhaps matching TRBD1 (6 bases). The CDR3 extends over 14 amino acids. Germline V gene data show CDR1 as MDHEN and CDR2 as SYDVKM. The CDR3 loop is CASSFGQPTYDQYF. The CDR3 nucleotides are TGTGCCAGCAGTTTTGGACAGCCCACCTACGATCAGTACTTC.

The rearrangement uses TRBV7-9 and TRBJ2-3, with 7 nucleotides matching TRBD1. CDR1 is SEHNR, CDR2 FQNEAQ, per germline (reference sequence). This CDR3 is built from 16 residues. Trimming took 4 bases from V and 5 from J; bases not matched to a gene: 12. CDR3 loop: CASSSPTGKVGDTQYF. The CDR3 DNA sequence: TGTGCCAGCAGCTCCCCGACAGGGAAAGTTGGAGATACGCAGTATTTT.

This clonotype was found a few times. The chain carries TRBV7-9 and TRBJ2-3; the D is unclear. With 1 base removed from V and 2 bases from J, the gap between germline ends came to 10 bases. This CDR3 comprises 15 residues. The germline CDR1 and CDR2 sequences are SEHNR and FQNEAQ (reference sequence). The CDR3 DNA follows: TGTGCCAGCAGCTTAGTTGGAACACTCACAGATACGCAGTATTTT. Translating it yields CASSLVGTLTDTQYF.